Listed below are T cell receptor beta chains from one sample, sequenced in a study of T cell changes during pregnancy in multiple sclerosis. Some clones are missing from TCRdb's copy, which holds only in-frame ones; the method was immunoSEQ multiplex PCR. The sample holds roughly 57,000 clones; 94% are singletons and the top ten take about 2.6%. This material consisted of CD8+ T cells from peripheral blood mononuclear cells, taken after pregnancy. Source of these receptors: a female donor with multiple sclerosis, enrolled in a pregnancy study. The CDR3 runs from the conserved cysteine through the conserved F or W. D genes are given only for firm matches. Not every row has a clone size; where given, it reads once, few, many or a size class.

TRBJ2-7	.	TRBV5-4	.	CASSSAVQGTYEQYF	TGTGCCAGCAGCTCAGCGGTCCAGGGGACCTACGAGCAGTACTTC
TRBJ2-1	.	TRBV27	.	CASSRRGAGNEQFF	TGTGCCAGCAGCCGTCGGGGGGCTGGGAATGAGCAGTTCTTC
TRBJ2-1	TRBD2	TRBV27	once	CASSSPLAGDYNEQFF	TGTGCCAGCAGTTCACCACTAGCGGGGGACTACAATGAGCAGTTCTTC
TRBJ2-7	.	TRBV10-3	.	CAISGTTYEQYF	TGTGCCATCAGTGGGACTACCTACGAGCAGTACTTC
TRBJ2-7	TRBD2	TRBV23-1	.	CASSQSMRGGNEQYF	TGCGCCAGCAGTCAATCGATGCGCGGGGGGAACGAGCAGTACTTC
TRBJ2-5	.	TRBV27	.	CASSRGGQETQYF	TGTGCCAGCAGCCGTGGAGGGCAGGAGACCCAGTACTTC
TRBJ2-5	TRBD1	TRBV7-2	.	CASSQRTGAYQETQYF	TGTGCCAGCAGCCAACGGACAGGGGCGTACCAAGAGACCCAGTACTTC
TRBJ2-5	TRBD2	TRBV5-1	.	CASSSPTRDTPGLAGVGETQYF	TGCGCCAGCAGCTCACCGACCCGGGACACTCCGGGACTAGCGGGAGTTGGCGAGACCCAGTACTTC
TRBJ2-7	.	TRBV30	.	CAWSSGLTGEQYF	TGTGCCTGGAGTAGCGGTCTTACGGGGGAGCAGTACTTC
TRBJ1-1	.	TRBV27	once	CASSSPGREAFF	TGTGCCAGCAGTTCCCCGGGTAGGGAAGCTTTCTTT
TRBJ1-2	TRBD1	TRBV4-1	.	CASSQGGQGARSGYTF	TGCGCCAGCAGCCAAGGGGGACAGGGGGCGCGAAGTGGCTACACCTTC
TRBJ2-5	TRBD2	TRBV7-8	.	CASSPGLGGQETQYF	TGTGCCAGCAGCCCAGGACTAGGAGGTCAAGAGACCCAGTACTTC
TRBJ1-1	.	TRBV19	.	CASSTPRQANTEAFF	TGTGCCAGTAGTACCCCTCGTCAGGCGAACACTGAAGCTTTCTTT
TRBJ1-1	.	TRBV10-3	.	CAISGQGNTEAFF	TGTGCCATCAGTGGTCAGGGGAACACTGAAGCTTTCTTT
TRBJ2-1	TRBD2	TRBV7-8	.	CASSFLAGELGRDEQFF	TGTGCCAGCAGCTTTCTAGCGGGAGAACTGGGGAGGGATGAGCAGTTCTTC
TRBJ1-1	TRBD1	TRBV7-9	.	CASGTLTGFVSEAFF	TGTGCCAGCGGGACTTTGACAGGGTTTGTTTCTGAAGCTTTCTTT
TRBJ2-7	.	TRBV13	once	CASRQRTGTGEQYF	TGTGCCAGCAGACAACGTACAGGGACCGGGGAGCAGTACTTC
TRBJ1-1	.	TRBV15	.	CATSPWKGDTEAFF	TGTGCCACCAGCCCTTGGAAGGGGGATACTGAAGCTTTCTTT
TRBJ1-2	.	TRBV4-1	medium-sized	CASSQGNGDGYTF	TGCGCCAGCAGCCAAGGGAACGGGGATGGCTACACCTTC
TRBJ2-1	.	TRBV2	.	CASSPRGGEQFF	TGTGCCAGCAGTCCGCGGGGCGGTGAGCAGTTCTTC
TRBJ1-1	TRBD1	TRBV5-1	.	CASSLALTGEAFF	TGCGCCAGCAGCTTGGCTCTGACAGGGGAAGCTTTCTTT
TRBJ2-7	.	TRBV6-1	.	CASSEKRRSASYEQYF	TGTGCCAGCAGTGAAAAACGGCGGAGCGCCTCCTACGAGCAGTACTTC
TRBJ1-5	.	TRBV20-1	.	CSASFIGPQHF	TGCAGTGCTAGTTTTATCGGGCCCCAGCATTTT
TRBJ2-3	TRBD2	TRBV2	.	CASGGLAGGTADTQYF	TGTGCCAGCGGGGGACTAGCGGGAGGGACGGCAGATACGCAGTATTTT
TRBJ2-1	TRBD2	TRBV19	.	CASSIDRRLAGGEQFF	TGTGCCAGTAGTATAGATCGGAGACTAGCGGGAGGTGAGCAGTTCTTC
TRBJ2-1	TRBD1	TRBV19	.	CASSATGDEQFF	TGTGCCAGTAGTGCCACAGGGGATGAGCAGTTCTTC
TRBJ1-2	.	TRBV28	.	CASSLRGINYGYTF	TGTGCCAGCAGCCTACGGGGGATTAACTATGGCTACACCTTC
TRBJ2-7	.	TRBV6-4	.	CASSDSGGNTYEQYF	TGTGCCAGCAGTGACTCAGGAGGGAATACCTACGAGCAGTACTTC
TRBJ2-3	.	TRBV27	.	CASSNPSGTDTQYF	TGTGCCAGCAGTAACCCTTCGGGCACAGATACGCAGTATTTT
TRBJ2-4	TRBD2	TRBV4-3	.	CASSQGTSGTNIQYF	TGCGCCAGCAGCCAAGGGACTAGCGGTACGAACATTCAGTACTTC
TRBJ1-2	.	TRBV30	.	CASGGVAYGYTF	TGTGCCTCCGGCGGGGTGGCCTATGGCTACACCTTC
TRBJ2-7	.	TRBV27	once	CAEGAYEQYF	TGTGCCGAAGGAGCCTACGAGCAGTACTTC
TRBJ2-7	.	TRBV27	few	CASSPGTSYEQYF	TGTGCCAGCAGTCCCGGGACATCCTACGAGCAGTACTTC
TRBJ2-7	.	TRBV5-1	.	CASSLASGTYEQYF	TGCGCCAGCAGCTTGGCCTCGGGGACCTACGAGCAGTACTTC
TRBJ2-5	.	TRBV13	.	CASSPGPDGQHQETQYF	TGTGCCAGCAGCCCCGGACCCGATGGACAGCACCAAGAGACCCAGTACTTC
TRBJ1-2	TRBD1	TRBV27	.	CASSLLLPGGQTNYGYTF	TGTGCCAGCAGTTTACTCTTACCAGGGGGCCAAACTAACTATGGCTACACCTTC
TRBJ2-3	.	TRBV7-9	.	CASSLVARGSTDTQYF	TGTGCCAGCAGCTTAGTGGCCCGGGGAAGCACAGATACGCAGTATTTT
TRBJ2-1	TRBD2	TRBV11-3	.	CASSFASTSGVINEQFF	TGTGCCAGCAGCTTCGCTTCCACTAGCGGGGTTATCAATGAGCAGTTCTTC
TRBJ2-1	.	TRBV27	.	CASSSRYYNEQFF	TGTGCCAGCAGTTCGCGGTATTACAATGAGCAGTTCTTC
TRBJ1-2	.	TRBV9	.	CASSVGGQPSGGGYGYTF	TGTGCCAGCAGCGTAGGGGGCCAGCCTTCGGGGGGCGGCTATGGCTACACCTTC
TRBJ2-3	.	TRBV29-1	.	CSVESAQTRTDTQYF	TGCAGCGTTGAATCCGCGCAGACTCGCACAGATACGCAGTATTTT
TRBJ2-7	TRBD1	TRBV7-9	.	CASSAGQGLEQYF	TGTGCCAGCAGCGCTGGACAGGGCCTCGAGCAGTACTTC
TRBJ1-5	.	TRBV11-2	.	CASSESRPQHF	TGTGCCAGCAGCGAATCGAGGCCCCAGCATTTT
TRBJ2-2	TRBD2	TRBV4-1	.	CASSLRPPGGGELFF	TGCGCCAGCAGCCTGCGGCCCCCGGGAGGGGGGGAGCTGTTTTTT